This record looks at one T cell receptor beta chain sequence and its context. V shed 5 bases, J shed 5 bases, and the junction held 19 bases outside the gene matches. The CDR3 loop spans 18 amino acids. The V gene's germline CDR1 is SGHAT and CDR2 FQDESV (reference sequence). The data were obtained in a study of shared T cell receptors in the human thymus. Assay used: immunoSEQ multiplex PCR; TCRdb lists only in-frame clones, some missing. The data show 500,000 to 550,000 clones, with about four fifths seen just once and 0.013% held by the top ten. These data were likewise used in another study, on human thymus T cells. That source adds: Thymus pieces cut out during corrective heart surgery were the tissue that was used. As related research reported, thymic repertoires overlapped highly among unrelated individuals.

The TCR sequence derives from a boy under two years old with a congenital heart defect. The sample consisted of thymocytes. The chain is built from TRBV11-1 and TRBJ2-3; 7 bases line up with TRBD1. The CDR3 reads CASSPSRPPGQTLDTQYF. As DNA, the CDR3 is TGTGCCAGCAGCCCCTCAAGGCCCCCGGGACAGACATTAGATACGCAGTATTTT.